The 11 T cell receptor beta chains reported below all come from one sample, sequenced in a study of T cell repertoires in cytomegalovirus infection. MiXCR, applied by TCRdb to the reads, yields one record per CDR3 protein. This table holds 740,000 or so distinct CDR3 sequences, roughly a third found once. Sequencing was performed on PBMCs. These receptors were collected from a human donor in good health (CMV status not recorded). Some clones in this sample may be carry-over from other donors' samples.

The chain recombines TRBV7-2 with TRBJ2-5; D gene uncertain. From germline, CDR1 is SGHTA and CDR2 FQGNSA. The CDR3 runs 14 residues. Trimming left V 3 bases short and J 2 bases short, with 10 bases between. The CDR3 coding sequence is TGTGCCAGCAGCTTTGCTAGAAATCAAGAGACCCAGTACTTC. This translates into CASSFARNQETQYF.

This clonotype appeared a few times. The J gene is TRBJ2-1, the V gene TRBV20-1; D gene unclear. Looked up from germline, CDR1 is DFQATT and CDR2 is SNEGSKA (reference sequence). There are 15 residues in the CDR3. Trimming cost V 1 base and J 8 bases, with 18 bases left between them. The CDR3, as DNA: TGCAGTGCTAGAGTCCCGAGGTTAAACATCTATGAGCAGTTCTTC. Translation: CSARVPRLNIYEQFF.

The chain carries TRBV7-6 and TRBJ2-2; 11 nucleotides agree with TRBD2. Losses at the gene ends were 7 bases for V and 6 bases for J; bases not matched to a gene: 25. Germline CDR1 is SGHVS and CDR2 is FNYEAQ. The CDR3 totals 21 residues. CDR3: CASKRTEYHLPTSGEAGELFF. CDR3 DNA sequence: TGTGCCAGCAAACGGACAGAGTACCACCTCCCGACTAGCGGGGAGGCCGGGGAGCTGTTTTTT.

The V call is TRBV28, the J call TRBJ2-7; D may be TRBD2 (5 bases). The CDR3 has 14 residues. Germline V gene data show CDR1 as MDHEN and CDR2 as SYDVKM. The ends were cut back, 6 bases at V and 1 base at J, with 13 bases in the middle. The CDR3 DNA reads as TGTGCCAGCAGGGAGGAGACCAGTTCCTACGAGCAGTACTTC. This encodes CASREETSSYEQYF.

This clonotype was seen more than once but under ten times. The V gene is TRBV27, the J gene TRBJ1-5; D possibly corresponds to TRBD1 (5 bases). There are 15 residues in the CDR3. CDR1 and CDR2 from the germline V gene are MNHEY and SMNVEV (reference sequence). Trimming removed 1 base at V and 0 bases at J, with 7 bases between. The CDR3 DNA is TGTGCCAGCAGTTTATGGCAGGGTAGCAATCAGCCCCAGCATTTT. Protein sequence: CASSLWQGSNQPQHF.

In this sample, this clonotype turned up once. One end of the junction varies from germline; a read error may be responsible. The chain uses TRBV7-2 and TRBJ1-1; D not certain. The germline CDR1 and CDR2 sequences are SGHTA and FQGNSA. This CDR3 is built from 13 residues. The DNA of the CDR3 is TGTTCCAGCAGCCTCATCGGTGGCACTGAAGCTTTCTTT. The encoded protein is CSSSLIGGTEAFF.

V gene TRBV6-1 combines with J gene TRBJ2-1; D might be TRBD2 (5 bases). The CDR3 has 14 amino acids. The germline V gene has CDR1 MNHNS and CDR2 SASEGT. The V end was cut by 7 bases, the J end by 1 base, with 11 bases between. The CDR3 DNA sequence: TGTGCCAGCAAGGACGGGGAGTCCTACAATGAGCAGTTCTTC. This gives the protein CASKDGESYNEQFF.

This clonotype was seen a few times. V and J are TRBV28 and TRBJ2-6; tentatively, D is TRBD1 (6 bases). The V end was cut by 6 bases, the J end by 4 bases, with 13 bases between. The CDR3 contains 15 residues. Germline V gene sequence: CDR1 MDHEN, CDR2 SYDVKM. The CDR3 region has the DNA TGTGCCAGCAGAGCACAGGGTGGCGGGGCCAACGTCCTGACTTTC. Protein: CASRAQGGGANVLTF.

This clonotype occurred many times. The rearrangement links TRBV28 to TRBJ2-7; 7 bases match TRBD2. The CDR3 is 17 residues long. With V trimmed by 5 bases and J by 3 bases, 16 bases remained unmatched. Germline loops: CDR1 MDHEN, CDR2 SYDVKM. The CDR3 nucleotides read TGTGCCAGCAGTCCAGTGAGTGACGGGAGGAAGGGCTACGAGCAGTACTTC. It yields the protein CASSPVSDGRKGYEQYF.

This clonotype was recorded many times. The V gene is TRBV7-2, the J gene TRBJ2-7; 8 nucleotides align to TRBD2. The CDR3 consists of 16 residues. Germline values: CDR1 SGHTA, CDR2 FQGNSA. Losses at the gene ends were 3 bases for V and 0 bases for J; bases not matched to a gene: 7. CDR3 sequence reads: CASSLVAGILSYEQYF. DNA of the CDR3: TGTGCCAGCAGCTTGGTAGCGGGAATTCTCTCCTACGAGCAGTACTTC.

V is TRBV2 and J is TRBJ2-1; the match to TRBD2 covers 15 bases. CDR1 and CDR2 from the germline V gene are SNHLY and FYNNEI. The CDR3 runs 16 residues. The V and J ends lost 4 bases and 10 bases, in that order; junction bases with no gene match: 8. The chain's CDR3 is CASSALPGLAGGEQFF. As DNA, the CDR3 is TGTGCCAGCAGTGCCCTCCCGGGACTAGCGGGGGGCGAGCAGTTCTTC.